The source of this T cell receptor beta chain is a study of blood T cells in healthy people across ages. Regarding the study as a whole: The donors' CMV status was not determined, possibly confounding changes in expanded clonotypes.

In regard to this clonotype: Its target is unknown.

V gave up 4 bases and J gave up 7 bases, with 10 bases separating them. CDR1 and CDR2 (germline): LGHNA, YSLEER. The length of the CDR3 is 13 residues. The use of a sample-barcoded 5' primer and a J-beta primer mix characterized a second PCR of about 7 to 12 cycles. TCRdb used MiXCR to reprocess the 5' RACE reads, holding one entry per CDR3 protein. The sample records about a million distinct CDR3 sequences, roughly 52% being singletons. Sequences were obtained from blood. The chain uses TRBV4-3 and TRBJ1-4; no definite D call. This clonotype was sampled from a man between 25 and 39 years old in good health. The CDR3 sequence is CASSPPGFEKLFF. The CDR3 DNA reads TGCGCCAGCAGCCCTCCGGGGTTTGAAAAACTGTTTTTT.